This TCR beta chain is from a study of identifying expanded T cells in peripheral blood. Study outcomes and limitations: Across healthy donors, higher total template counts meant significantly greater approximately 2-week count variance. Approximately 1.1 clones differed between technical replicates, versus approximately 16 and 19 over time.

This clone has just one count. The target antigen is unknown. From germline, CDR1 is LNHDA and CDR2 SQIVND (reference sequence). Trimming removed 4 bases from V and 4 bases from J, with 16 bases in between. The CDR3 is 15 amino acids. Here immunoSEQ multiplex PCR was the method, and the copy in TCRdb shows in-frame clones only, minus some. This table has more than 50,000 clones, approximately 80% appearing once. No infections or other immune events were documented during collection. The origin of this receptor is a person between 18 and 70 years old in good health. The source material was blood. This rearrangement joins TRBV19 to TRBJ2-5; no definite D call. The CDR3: CASSRRSDGGETQYF. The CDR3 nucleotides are TGTGCCAGTAGTAGGCGCTCGGACGGCGGAGAGACCCAGTACTTC.